This T cell receptor (beta chain) was obtained from a study of blood T cells in healthy people across ages. Trimming removed 4 bases from V and 3 bases from J, with 10 bases in between. CDR3 length: 13 amino acids. The germline gives CDR1 GTSNPN, CDR2 SVGIG (reference sequence). The use of a sample-barcoded 5' primer and a J-beta primer mix characterized a second PCR of roughly 7 to 12 cycles. TCRdb independently ran MiXCR on the 5' RACE reads; one entry per CDR3 protein. The sample includes about 1.4 million distinct CDR3 sequences, approximately 63% of them seen just once. The sequenced sample was blood. V is TRBV30 and J is TRBJ2-1; possible D gene TRBD1, 5 bases. The clonotype comes from a man aged 18 to 29 in good health. The chain's CDR3 is CAWTPGLYNEQFF. The CDR3, as DNA: TGTGCCTGGACTCCAGGGCTCTACAATGAGCAGTTCTTC.